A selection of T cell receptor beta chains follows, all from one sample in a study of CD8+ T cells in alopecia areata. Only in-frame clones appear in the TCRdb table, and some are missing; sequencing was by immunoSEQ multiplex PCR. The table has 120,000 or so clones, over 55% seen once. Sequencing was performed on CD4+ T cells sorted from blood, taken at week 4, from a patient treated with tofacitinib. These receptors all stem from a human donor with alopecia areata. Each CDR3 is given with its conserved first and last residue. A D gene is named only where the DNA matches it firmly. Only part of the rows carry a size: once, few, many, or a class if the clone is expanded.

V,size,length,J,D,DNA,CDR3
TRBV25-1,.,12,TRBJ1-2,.,TGTGCCAGCAGTGAATATGCAGGAGGCTACACCTTC,CASSEYAGGYTF
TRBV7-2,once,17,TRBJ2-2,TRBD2,TGTGCCAGCAGCGCCAAGACTAGCGGGGGAAACACCGGGGAGCTGTTTTTT,CASSAKTSGGNTGELFF
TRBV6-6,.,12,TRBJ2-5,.,TGTGCCAGCAGTTCCCTCCGGGATAACATCCACTTC,CASSSLRDNIHF
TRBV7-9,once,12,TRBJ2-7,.,TGTGCCAGCAGCCCGTCGGCCTACGAGCAGTACTTC,CASSPSAYEQYF
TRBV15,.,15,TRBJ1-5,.,TGTGCCACCAGCAGAAACAGGGATAGCAATCAGCCCCAGCATTTT,CATSRNRDSNQPQHF
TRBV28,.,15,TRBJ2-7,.,TGTGCCAGCAGCCCTCCGGGAGCCTACTCCTACGAGCAGTACTTC,CASSPPGAYSYEQYF
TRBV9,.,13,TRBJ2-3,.,TGTGCCAGCAGTCAGAGGGTGGACGATACGCAGTATTTT,CASSQRVDDTQYF
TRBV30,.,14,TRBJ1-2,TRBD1,TGTGCCTGGAGTGTAACCGGGACAGGGGTTGGCTACACCTTC,CAWSVTGTGVGYTF
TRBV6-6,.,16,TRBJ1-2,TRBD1,TGTGCCAGCAGATCGACAGGGGGCCAGGAAAACTATGGCTACACCTTC,CASRSTGGQENYGYTF
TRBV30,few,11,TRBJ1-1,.,TGTGCCGCGGAGAGGAACACTGAAGCTTTCTTT,CAAERNTEAFF
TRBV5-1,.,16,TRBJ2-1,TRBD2,TGCGCCAGCAGCTATGGTAGCGGGAGGGCCGACAATGAGCAGTTCTTC,CASSYGSGRADNEQFF
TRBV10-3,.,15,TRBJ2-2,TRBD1,TGTGCCATCAGTGGTGGGGACAGGGCCGCCGGGGAGCTGTTTTTT,CAISGGDRAAGELFF
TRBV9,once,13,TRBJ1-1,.,TGTGCCAGCAGCTTAAACCCCAGGGGAGAAGCTTTCTTT,CASSLNPRGEAFF
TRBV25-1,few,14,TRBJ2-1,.,TGTGCCAGCAGTGAATATAGGGTCTACAATGAGCAGTTCTTC,CASSEYRVYNEQFF
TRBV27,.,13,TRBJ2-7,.,TGTGCCAGCAGTTCCGCCGGCGCCTACGAGCAGTACTTC,CASSSAGAYEQYF
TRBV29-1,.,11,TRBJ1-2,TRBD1,TGCAGCGTTGAAGCAGGGGGACCCTACACCTTC,CSVEAGGPYTF
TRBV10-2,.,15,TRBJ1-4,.,TGCGCCAGCGCCGACGGGACACGGACCGGAGAAAAACTGTTTTTT,CASADGTRTGEKLFF
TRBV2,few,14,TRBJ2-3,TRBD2,TGTGCCAGCAAGCGGGGGGGCAGCACAGATACGCAGTATTTT,CASKRGGSTDTQYF
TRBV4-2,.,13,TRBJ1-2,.,TGTGCCAGCAGCCAAGGGATGCTGCATGGCTACACCTTC,CASSQGMLHGYTF
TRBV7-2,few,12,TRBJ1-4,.,TGTGCCAGCAGCGGCGGGGTGGGGGAACTGTTTTTT,CASSGGVGELFF
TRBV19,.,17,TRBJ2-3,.,TGTGCCAGTAGTATACGGGGTGTTGGGGGGGCCGCAGATACGCAGTATTTT,CASSIRGVGGAADTQYF
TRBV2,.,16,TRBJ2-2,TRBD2,TGTGCCAGCAGGGCAACTAGCGGGGGCCATACCGGGGAGCTGTTTTTT,CASRATSGGHTGELFF
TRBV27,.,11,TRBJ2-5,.,TGTGCCAGCAGTTCCCAAGAGACCCAGTACTTC,CASSSQETQYF
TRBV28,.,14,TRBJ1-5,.,TGTGCCAGCAGTCCGGGGTACTCATATCAGCCCCAGCATTTT,CASSPGYSYQPQHF
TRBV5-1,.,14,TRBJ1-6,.,TGCGCCAGCAGCTTGGGACAATATAATTCACCCCTCCACTTT,CASSLGQYNSPLHF
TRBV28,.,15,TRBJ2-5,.,TGTGCCAGCAGTAGCCTCACGCCGTACCAAGAGACCCAGTACTTC,CASSSLTPYQETQYF
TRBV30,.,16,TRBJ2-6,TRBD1,TGTGCCTGGAGTGTAGACAGGGGGAGTGGGGCCAACGTCCTGACTTTC,CAWSVDRGSGANVLTF
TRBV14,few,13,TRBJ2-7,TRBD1,TGTGCCAGCAGCCAAGACAGGGGGTACGAGCAGTACTTC,CASSQDRGYEQYF
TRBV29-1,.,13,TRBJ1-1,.,TGCAGCACCCGCGGGGGGCTCGGCACTGAAGCTTTCTTT,CSTRGGLGTEAFF
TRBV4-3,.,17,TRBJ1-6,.,TGCGCCAGCAGCCAAGGGGACTCGAGGGGGACTAATTCACCCCTCCACTTT,CASSQGDSRGTNSPLHF
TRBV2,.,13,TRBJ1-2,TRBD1,TGTGCCAGCAGTGGATCAGGGGGCTATGGCTACACCTTC,CASSGSGGYGYTF
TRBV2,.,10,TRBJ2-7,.,TGTGCCAGCAGCCTACTCGAGCAGTACTTC,CASSLLEQYF
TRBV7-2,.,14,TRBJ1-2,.,TGTGCCAGCAGCCTTGGGGGCGAGGTTAGAGGCTACACCTTC,CASSLGGEVRGYTF
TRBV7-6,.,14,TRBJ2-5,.,TGTGCCAGCAGCCCCCTGCCTACTACAGAGACCCAGTACTTC,CASSPLPTTETQYF
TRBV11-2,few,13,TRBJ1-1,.,TGTGCCAGCAGCTTAATGGGGGGCACTGAAGCTTTCTTT,CASSLMGGTEAFF
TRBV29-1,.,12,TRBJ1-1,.,TGCAGCGTCATCGTTCAAAACACTGAAGCTTTCTTT,CSVIVQNTEAFF
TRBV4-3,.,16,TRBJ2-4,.,TGCGCCAGCAGCATCGGCGCGGGGTTTGGCAAAAACATTCAGTACTTC,CASSIGAGFGKNIQYF
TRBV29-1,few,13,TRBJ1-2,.,TGCAGCGTTGCCGAGGAGGGGAACTCTGGCTACACCTTC,CSVAEEGNSGYTF
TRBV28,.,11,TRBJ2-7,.,TGTGCCAGCAGTTTATGGTACGAGCAGTACTTC,CASSLWYEQYF
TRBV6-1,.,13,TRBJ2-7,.,TGTGCCAGCCTGGGACTCCGAACCTACGAGCAGTACTTC,CASLGLRTYEQYF
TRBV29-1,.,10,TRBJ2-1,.,TGCAGCGTTAGAGGGAATGAGCAGTTCTTC,CSVRGNEQFF
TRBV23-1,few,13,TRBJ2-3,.,TGCGCCAGCGGACACAGGGTACCAGATACGCAGTATTTT,CASGHRVPDTQYF
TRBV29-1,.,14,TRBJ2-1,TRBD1,TGCAGCCTAAAGGCCGGGACAGGGTGGAATGAGCAGTTCTTC,CSLKAGTGWNEQFF
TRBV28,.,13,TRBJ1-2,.,TGTGCCAGCAGGGGCAGGGATAGCTATGGCTACACCTTC,CASRGRDSYGYTF
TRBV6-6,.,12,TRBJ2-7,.,TGTGCCAGCAGAGGGGGGACATACGAGCAGTACTTC,CASRGGTYEQYF
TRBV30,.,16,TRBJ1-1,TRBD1,TGTGCCTGGAGTTTGGTGACAGGGGGTATGAACACTGAAGCTTTCTTT,CAWSLVTGGMNTEAFF
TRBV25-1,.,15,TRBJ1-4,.,TGTGCCAGCAGTGAATCTGATCGGATTGTCGTAAAACTGTTTTTT,CASSESDRIVVKLFF
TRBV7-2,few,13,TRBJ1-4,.,TGTGCCAGCAGCTTAGTGGCAGGTGAAAAACTGTTTTTT,CASSLVAGEKLFF
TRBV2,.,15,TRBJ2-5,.,TGTGCCAGCAGTGTGCAGGGGGGATATCAAGAGACCCAGTACTTC,CASSVQGGYQETQYF
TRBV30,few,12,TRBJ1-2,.,TGTGCCTGGAGCGCCAATAGTTATGGCTACACCTTC,CAWSANSYGYTF
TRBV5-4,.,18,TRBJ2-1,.,TGTGCCAGCAGCTCCCGACAGACTGTGTTCGCGTCCTACAATGAGCAGTTCTTC,CASSSRQTVFASYNEQFF
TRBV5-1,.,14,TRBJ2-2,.,TGCGCCAGCACCCTTCTCTTGGACACCGGGGAGCTGTTTTTT,CASTLLLDTGELFF
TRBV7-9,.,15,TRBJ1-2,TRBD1,TGTGCCAGCAGCTTAATTGGACAGGGGAGGAATGGCTACACCTTC,CASSLIGQGRNGYTF